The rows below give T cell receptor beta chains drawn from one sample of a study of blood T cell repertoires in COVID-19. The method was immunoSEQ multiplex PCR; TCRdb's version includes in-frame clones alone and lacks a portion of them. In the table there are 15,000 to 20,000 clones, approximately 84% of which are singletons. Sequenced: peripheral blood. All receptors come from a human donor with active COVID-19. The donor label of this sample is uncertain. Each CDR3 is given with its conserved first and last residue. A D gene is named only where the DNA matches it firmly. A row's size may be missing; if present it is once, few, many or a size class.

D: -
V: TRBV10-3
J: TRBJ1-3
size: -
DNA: TGTGCCACCTTAACTGGAAACACCATATATTTT
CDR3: CATLTGNTIYF

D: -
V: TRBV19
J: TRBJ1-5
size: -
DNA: TGTGCCAGTAGTACCGACGGGGGGCGAGGGCCCCAGCATTTT
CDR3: CASSTDGGRGPQHF

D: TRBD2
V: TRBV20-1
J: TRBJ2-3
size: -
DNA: TGCAGTGCTAGTTCCAGCGGGGCCACAGATACGCAGTATTTT
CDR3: CSASSSGATDTQYF

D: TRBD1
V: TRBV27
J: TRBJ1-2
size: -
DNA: TGTGCCAGCAGTTCAGGACCCTTCCGGGACAGGGAAACCTTC
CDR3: CASSSGPFRDRETF

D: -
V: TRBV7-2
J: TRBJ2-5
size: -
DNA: TGTGCCAGCAGCCCGCTTGGAGGGCCCGAGGGGGAGACCCAGTACTTC
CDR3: CASSPLGGPEGETQYF

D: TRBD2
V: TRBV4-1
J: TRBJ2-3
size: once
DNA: TGCGCCAGCAGCCAAGAGAGGTGGGGGGGTACGCAGTATTTT
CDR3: CASSQERWGGTQYF

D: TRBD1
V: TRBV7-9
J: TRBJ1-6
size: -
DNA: TGTGCCAGCAGCATCCCCAGGGGGAGAACTAATTCACCCCTCCACTTT
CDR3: CASSIPRGRTNSPLHF

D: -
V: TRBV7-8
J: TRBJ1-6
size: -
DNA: TGTGCCAGCAGCTCCCAGACCTATAATTCACCCCTCCACTTT
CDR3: CASSSQTYNSPLHF

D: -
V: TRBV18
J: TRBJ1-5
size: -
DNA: TGTGCCAGCTCACCGGCCCCCAATCAGCCCCAGCATTTT
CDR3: CASSPAPNQPQHF

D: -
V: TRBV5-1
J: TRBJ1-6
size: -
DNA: TGCGCCAGCAGCAACCAGGGGACGGATTCACCCCTCCACTTT
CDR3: CASSNQGTDSPLHF

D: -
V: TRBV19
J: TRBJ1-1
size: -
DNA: TGTGCCAGTAGTAATCAGGGTACGAACACTGAAGCTTTCTTT
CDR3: CASSNQGTNTEAFF

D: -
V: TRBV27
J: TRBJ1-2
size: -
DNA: TGTGCCAGCCGGGACTGGGGCTATGGCTACACCTTC
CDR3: CASRDWGYGYTF

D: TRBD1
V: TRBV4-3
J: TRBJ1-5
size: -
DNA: TGCGCCAGCAGCCCCTGGACAGGGGATGGTCAGCCCCAGCATTTT
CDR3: CASSPWTGDGQPQHF